This TCR beta chain derives from a study of post-analysis software for immune sequencing data. Study in general: Patients had relapsing-remitting, secondary progressive or progressive-relapsing multiple sclerosis; some lacked subtype.

Researchers reported that TCR beta cDNA libraries carried unique molecular identifiers. Input of about 0.9 to 10 million T cells yielded around 500,000 cDNA molecules. TCRdb processed the PCR reads anew with MiXCR; each CDR3 protein has one entry. This table has about 380,000 distinct CDR3 sequences, approximately 33% appearing once. With respect to this clonotype: Its antigen is not identified.

Study results and caveats: Comparison with controls showed significantly lower normalized Chao1 diversity in multiple sclerosis patients. Comparison of patients with controls showed five TRBV segments more frequent in patients, TRBV5-6, TRBV5-1 and TRBV20-1 among them.

Germline assignment: CDR1 ENHRY and CDR2 SYGVKD. This CDR3 region has 13 residues. Trimming shortened V by 5 bases and J by 3 bases, and 10 bases separated the two germline ends. The sample taken for sequencing was blood. The receptor was derived from a girl under 18 with multiple sclerosis. The chain has TRBV10-3 and TRBJ2-5; no clear D. CDR3 residues: CAISQAHEETQYF. In DNA form, the CDR3 reads TGTGCCATCAGTCAAGCGCACGAAGAGACCCAGTACTTC.